The rows below give T cell receptor beta chains drawn from one sample of a study of shared clonotypes between healthy human individuals. Repertoires were generated with immunoSEQ multiplex PCR, while TCRdb's copy carries only in-frame clones and drops some. The data contain about 180,000 clones, just under 95% of them singletons. Material: naive CD4+ T cells sorted from blood. These receptors all stem from a woman in her thirties in good health. Both conserved end residues are part of each CDR3. The order of the fields is V gene, D gene, clone size, CDR3 length, J gene, CDR3 DNA, CDR3 protein. A D gene is named only where the DNA matches it firmly. Clone size is stated in some rows and not others, as once, few, many or a class when expanded.

V gene: TRBV9; D gene: TRBD1; clone size: NA; CDR3 length: 14; J gene: TRBJ2-7; CDR3 DNA: TGTGCCAGCAGCCCCGGGACAGGGATCTACGAGCAGTACTTC; CDR3 protein: CASSPGTGIYEQYF
V gene: TRBV5-6; D gene: NA; clone size: NA; CDR3 length: 14; J gene: TRBJ1-2; CDR3 DNA: TGTGCCAGCAGCTTGAATCAGGGAGACTATGGCTACACCTTC; CDR3 protein: CASSLNQGDYGYTF
V gene: TRBV28; D gene: TRBD1; clone size: NA; CDR3 length: 16; J gene: TRBJ1-2; CDR3 DNA: TGTGCCAGCAGTACCGGGACCCAGGGGGTAAACTATGGCTACACCTTC; CDR3 protein: CASSTGTQGVNYGYTF
V gene: TRBV2; D gene: NA; clone size: NA; CDR3 length: 11; J gene: TRBJ2-7; CDR3 DNA: TGTGCCAGCAGTCTGACCTACGAGCAGTACTTC; CDR3 protein: CASSLTYEQYF
V gene: TRBV19; D gene: TRBD1; clone size: NA; CDR3 length: 15; J gene: TRBJ1-4; CDR3 DNA: TGTGCCAGTAGTGCCACGGGACAGACTAATGAAAAACTGTTTTTT; CDR3 protein: CASSATGQTNEKLFF
V gene: TRBV7-3; D gene: NA; clone size: NA; CDR3 length: 14; J gene: TRBJ2-2; CDR3 DNA: TGTGCCAGCAGCCCCCAGGGGTACACCGGGGAGCTGTTTTTT; CDR3 protein: CASSPQGYTGELFF
V gene: TRBV5-1; D gene: NA; clone size: NA; CDR3 length: 14; J gene: TRBJ2-2; CDR3 DNA: TGCGCCAGCAGCTTGGCCACGGGCACCGGGGAGCTGTTTTTT; CDR3 protein: CASSLATGTGELFF
V gene: TRBV7-3; D gene: TRBD2; clone size: NA; CDR3 length: 15; J gene: TRBJ2-1; CDR3 DNA: TGTGCCAGCAGGGCCGGGACTAGCGGGAGCGATGAGCAGTTCTTC; CDR3 protein: CASRAGTSGSDEQFF
V gene: TRBV11-2; D gene: NA; clone size: NA; CDR3 length: 16; J gene: TRBJ1-5; CDR3 DNA: TGTGCCAGCAGCTCCCTAGGGGGGAGCGGCAATCAGCCCCAGCATTTT; CDR3 protein: CASSSLGGSGNQPQHF
V gene: TRBV7-9; D gene: TRBD1; clone size: NA; CDR3 length: 16; J gene: TRBJ2-7; CDR3 DNA: TGTGCCAGCAGCTCCCCAGGGGGCGGATTCTCCTACGAGCAGTACTTC; CDR3 protein: CASSSPGGGFSYEQYF
V gene: TRBV18; D gene: NA; clone size: NA; CDR3 length: 12; J gene: TRBJ2-7; CDR3 DNA: TGTGCCAGCTCACTACCCAGCTACGAGCAGTACTTC; CDR3 protein: CASSLPSYEQYF
V gene: TRBV18; D gene: TRBD2; clone size: NA; CDR3 length: 15; J gene: TRBJ2-7; CDR3 DNA: TGTGCCAGCTCAGAGGGACTAGCGGGAGTTTACGAGCAGTACTTC; CDR3 protein: CASSEGLAGVYEQYF
V gene: TRBV5-6; D gene: TRBD1; clone size: NA; CDR3 length: 13; J gene: TRBJ1-2; CDR3 DNA: TGTGCCAGCAGTTGGGACAGGGAGAATGGCTACACCTTC; CDR3 protein: CASSWDRENGYTF
V gene: TRBV5-1; D gene: NA; clone size: NA; CDR3 length: 15; J gene: TRBJ2-7; CDR3 DNA: TGCGCCAGCAGCTGGGGGCCGACAGGCTCCTACGAGCAGTACTTC; CDR3 protein: CASSWGPTGSYEQYF
V gene: TRBV5-1; D gene: NA; clone size: NA; CDR3 length: 17; J gene: TRBJ2-7; CDR3 DNA: TGCGCCAGCAGCTTGGTCGGAGCGACGAGAAATTCCTACGAGCAGTACTTC; CDR3 protein: CASSLVGATRNSYEQYF
V gene: TRBV30; D gene: NA; clone size: NA; CDR3 length: 14; J gene: TRBJ2-3; CDR3 DNA: TGTGCCTGGAGTCAGGTGCTGGGCACAGATACGCAGTATTTT; CDR3 protein: CAWSQVLGTDTQYF
V gene: TRBV11-1; D gene: NA; clone size: NA; CDR3 length: 13; J gene: TRBJ1-1; CDR3 DNA: TGTGCCAGCAGCTTCACGGGAGAAACTGAAGCTTTCTTT; CDR3 protein: CASSFTGETEAFF
V gene: TRBV19; D gene: NA; clone size: NA; CDR3 length: 16; J gene: TRBJ2-3; CDR3 DNA: TGTGCCAGTAATCAGTTCGGGGGCCTGTCCACAGATACGCAGTATTTT; CDR3 protein: CASNQFGGLSTDTQYF
V gene: TRBV29-1; D gene: NA; clone size: NA; CDR3 length: 14; J gene: TRBJ2-7; CDR3 DNA: TGCAGCGCTGGGAAGGACGGGTTGCGCTACGAGCAGTACTTC; CDR3 protein: CSAGKDGLRYEQYF
V gene: TRBV5-4; D gene: TRBD2; clone size: NA; CDR3 length: 15; J gene: TRBJ2-7; CDR3 DNA: TGTGCCAGCAGCTCGGGACTAGCGGGCCCCTACGAGCAGTACTTC; CDR3 protein: CASSSGLAGPYEQYF
V gene: TRBV20-1; D gene: NA; clone size: NA; CDR3 length: 10; J gene: TRBJ2-5; CDR3 DNA: TGCAGTGCTAGGAGAGAGACCCAGTACTTC; CDR3 protein: CSARRETQYF
V gene: TRBV5-4; D gene: TRBD2; clone size: NA; CDR3 length: 15; J gene: TRBJ2-7; CDR3 DNA: TGTGCCAGCAGCGCCCCGGGACTAGCGATGTACGAGCAGTACTTC; CDR3 protein: CASSAPGLAMYEQYF
V gene: TRBV18; D gene: TRBD2; clone size: NA; CDR3 length: 14; J gene: TRBJ2-1; CDR3 DNA: TGTGCCAGCTCACCAAGACTAGCGGGAGTTGAGCAGTTCTTC; CDR3 protein: CASSPRLAGVEQFF
V gene: TRBV7-9; D gene: TRBD2; clone size: NA; CDR3 length: 14; J gene: TRBJ2-7; CDR3 DNA: TGTGCCAGCAGCTTGGGACTAGCCCACTACGAGCAGTACTTC; CDR3 protein: CASSLGLAHYEQYF
V gene: TRBV6-5; D gene: NA; clone size: NA; CDR3 length: 16; J gene: TRBJ2-7; CDR3 DNA: TGTGCCAGCAGTTACTCGAGGGGACAACCTGCATACGAGCAGTACTTC; CDR3 protein: CASSYSRGQPAYEQYF
V gene: TRBV11-2; D gene: NA; clone size: NA; CDR3 length: 15; J gene: TRBJ2-7; CDR3 DNA: TGTGCCAGCAGCTTGAGCGGAGGTGCTACCTACGAGCAGTACTTC; CDR3 protein: CASSLSGGATYEQYF
V gene: TRBV2; D gene: TRBD1; clone size: NA; CDR3 length: 15; J gene: TRBJ2-6; CDR3 DNA: TGTGCCAGGGACAGGGGGTTCTCTGGGGCCAACGTCCTGACTTTC; CDR3 protein: CARDRGFSGANVLTF
V gene: TRBV28; D gene: TRBD1; clone size: NA; CDR3 length: 14; J gene: TRBJ1-4; CDR3 DNA: TGTGCCAGCAGGCCCGGGACAGGGGCCGAAAAACTGTTTTTT; CDR3 protein: CASRPGTGAEKLFF
V gene: TRBV5-1; D gene: TRBD1; clone size: NA; CDR3 length: 14; J gene: TRBJ2-7; CDR3 DNA: TGCGCCAGCAGCGGACAGGGGACTTCCTACGAGCAGTACTTC; CDR3 protein: CASSGQGTSYEQYF
V gene: TRBV10-1; D gene: TRBD1; clone size: NA; CDR3 length: 17; J gene: TRBJ1-5; CDR3 DNA: TGCGCCAGCCCCGCGGGACAGGGTCAAAATAGCAATCAGCCCCAGCATTTT; CDR3 protein: CASPAGQGQNSNQPQHF
V gene: TRBV5-1; D gene: NA; clone size: NA; CDR3 length: 16; J gene: TRBJ2-2; CDR3 DNA: TGCGCCAGCAGCTTGGCCGTGGGTTCGAACACCGGGGAGCTGTTTTTT; CDR3 protein: CASSLAVGSNTGELFF
V gene: TRBV28; D gene: NA; clone size: NA; CDR3 length: 14; J gene: TRBJ1-2; CDR3 DNA: TGTGCCAGCACCGTCACTATTAGGAACTATGGCTACACCTTC; CDR3 protein: CASTVTIRNYGYTF
V gene: TRBV19; D gene: NA; clone size: once; CDR3 length: 15; J gene: TRBJ2-5; CDR3 DNA: TGTGCCAGTAGTATAGGAGACACCGTAGGGGAGACCCAGTACTTC; CDR3 protein: CASSIGDTVGETQYF
V gene: TRBV5-1; D gene: NA; clone size: NA; CDR3 length: 13; J gene: TRBJ2-5; CDR3 DNA: TGCGCCAGCAGCTTGATGACCCGGGAGACCCAGTACTTC; CDR3 protein: CASSLMTRETQYF
V gene: TRBV18; D gene: NA; clone size: few; CDR3 length: 15; J gene: TRBJ2-7; CDR3 DNA: TGTGCCACCGGAACGACGCCGGCTGATCCCTACGAGCAGTACTTC; CDR3 protein: CATGTTPADPYEQYF
V gene: TRBV28; D gene: TRBD1; clone size: NA; CDR3 length: 13; J gene: TRBJ1-2; CDR3 DNA: TGTGCCAGCAGTTTCGGACAGGGAAGTGGCTACACCTTC; CDR3 protein: CASSFGQGSGYTF
V gene: TRBV6-1; D gene: NA; clone size: NA; CDR3 length: 15; J gene: TRBJ2-3; CDR3 DNA: TGTGCCAGCAGCGAGGGGGCGGGAGTAACAGATACGCAGTATTTT; CDR3 protein: CASSEGAGVTDTQYF
V gene: TRBV5-1; D gene: TRBD1; clone size: NA; CDR3 length: 14; J gene: TRBJ2-7; CDR3 DNA: TGCGCCAGCAGCTTGAACAGGGGGACGGGCGAGCAGTACTTC; CDR3 protein: CASSLNRGTGEQYF
V gene: TRBV28; D gene: NA; clone size: NA; CDR3 length: 14; J gene: TRBJ1-2; CDR3 DNA: TGTGCCAGCAGTCCGGAGGACAATCCTGACGGCTACACCTTC; CDR3 protein: CASSPEDNPDGYTF
V gene: TRBV2; D gene: NA; clone size: NA; CDR3 length: 13; J gene: TRBJ1-2; CDR3 DNA: TGTGCCAGCAAAAATCAGCAAATCTATGGCTACACCTTC; CDR3 protein: CASKNQQIYGYTF
V gene: TRBV7-2; D gene: NA; clone size: NA; CDR3 length: 14; J gene: TRBJ2-7; CDR3 DNA: TGTGCCAGCAGCTTATTAGGGACGGAAAGCAGTCAGTACTTC; CDR3 protein: CASSLLGTESSQYF
V gene: TRBV7-8; D gene: NA; clone size: NA; CDR3 length: 15; J gene: TRBJ1-4; CDR3 DNA: TGTGCCAGCAGCTGGGGACTCGAAGGGGTTGAAAAACTGTTTTTT; CDR3 protein: CASSWGLEGVEKLFF
V gene: TRBV2; D gene: NA; clone size: NA; CDR3 length: 13; J gene: TRBJ2-1; CDR3 DNA: TGTGCCAGCAGTGAGGCCTCCTACAATGAGCAGTTCTTC; CDR3 protein: CASSEASYNEQFF
V gene: TRBV6-6; D gene: NA; clone size: NA; CDR3 length: 12; J gene: TRBJ1-2; CDR3 DNA: TGTGCCAGCAGTCAACCCCCGGGTGGCTACACCTTC; CDR3 protein: CASSQPPGGYTF
V gene: TRBV25-1; D gene: NA; clone size: NA; CDR3 length: 12; J gene: TRBJ2-5; CDR3 DNA: TGTGCCAGCAGGGGGGGTAGTGGAACCCAGTACTTC; CDR3 protein: CASRGGSGTQYF
V gene: TRBV28; D gene: TRBD2; clone size: NA; CDR3 length: 19; J gene: TRBJ2-6; CDR3 DNA: TGTGCCAGCCATCTAGCGGGAGGTATTAACAGACGTGGGGCCAACGTCCTGACTTTC; CDR3 protein: CASHLAGGINRRGANVLTF
V gene: TRBV30; D gene: NA; clone size: NA; CDR3 length: 13; J gene: TRBJ1-5; CDR3 DNA: TGTGCCTGGAGTGCCGGTGGGTATCAGCCCCAGCATTTT; CDR3 protein: CAWSAGGYQPQHF
V gene: TRBV12-1; D gene: NA; clone size: NA; CDR3 length: 17; J gene: TRBJ1-5; CDR3 DNA: TGTGCCAGCAGCTCCCGGCCAGGGGCTGGTCGGTTTTTGCCCCAGCATTTT; CDR3 protein: CASSSRPGAGRFLPQHF
V gene: TRBV27; D gene: TRBD2; clone size: NA; CDR3 length: 12; J gene: TRBJ2-1; CDR3 DNA: TGTGCCAGCAGTTCTAGCGGGAGTAAGCAGTTCTTC; CDR3 protein: CASSSSGSKQFF
V gene: TRBV5-1; D gene: TRBD1; clone size: NA; CDR3 length: 19; J gene: TRBJ1-1; CDR3 DNA: TGCGCCAGCAGCCGGGCCTTTTTAGGACAGGGGGCTAGAATCACTGAAGCTTTCTTT; CDR3 protein: CASSRAFLGQGARITEAFF
V gene: TRBV28; D gene: NA; clone size: once; CDR3 length: 12; J gene: TRBJ1-1; CDR3 DNA: TGTGCCAGCAGTCTCCCCCCCCTGCAAGCTTTCTTT; CDR3 protein: CASSLPPLQAFF
V gene: TRBV5-4; D gene: NA; clone size: NA; CDR3 length: 14; J gene: TRBJ2-1; CDR3 DNA: TGTGCCAGCAGTCGGGACCAGGGATACAATGAGCAGTTCTTC; CDR3 protein: CASSRDQGYNEQFF
V gene: TRBV5-4; D gene: NA; clone size: NA; CDR3 length: 15; J gene: TRBJ2-3; CDR3 DNA: TGTGCCAGCAGCGGGAGCGGGCCCGGCACAGATACGCAGTATTTT; CDR3 protein: CASSGSGPGTDTQYF
V gene: TRBV7-2; D gene: NA; clone size: NA; CDR3 length: 17; J gene: TRBJ2-1; CDR3 DNA: TGTGCCAGCAGCTTACGGATGTTGGAGTTAGCCTACAATGAGCAGTTCTTC; CDR3 protein: CASSLRMLELAYNEQFF
V gene: TRBV7-9; D gene: NA; clone size: NA; CDR3 length: 15; J gene: TRBJ2-5; CDR3 DNA: TGTGCCAGCAGCTTAGCGTGGCGAGACCAAGAGACCCAGTACTTC; CDR3 protein: CASSLAWRDQETQYF